This TCR beta chain derives from a study of sequential checkpoint blockade in melanoma. As for the study in general: Each arm's sequence ended with maintenance nivolumab.

Treatment here: randomized to nivolumab then ipilimumab (arm A) or the reverse (arm B). The CDR3 length is 16 residues. V was cut by 4 bases and J by 0 bases, with 16 bases left in between. CDR1 is MNHEY and CDR2 is SVGAGI in the germline V gene. TCRdb's copy holds only in-frame clones and misses some; the assay was immunoSEQ multiplex PCR. The sample holds about 29,000 clones, more than 60% seen once. The clonotype originates from a human donor with melanoma. This sample comprised CD8+ T cells sorted from blood (inferred from file names), obtained from a patient given nivolumab and ipilimumab in sequence. The rearrangement joins TRBV6-5 to TRBJ2-7, with D possibly matching TRBD1 (5 bases). CDR3 DNA sequence: TGTGCCAGCAGTTCCACAGGACACTCATTCTCCTACGAGCAGTACTTC. Amino acid sequence: CASSSTGHSFSYEQYF.